This TCR beta chain comes out of a study of blood T cell repertoires in COVID-19. Authors' methods: Amplifying reference gene primers gave estimates of nucleated cell counts. Clones were sequenced by immunoSEQ multiplex PCR, and TCRdb holds only the in-frame ones, with some missing. For V, J and clone size, that table is used; D and trimming come from the DNA. The table includes about 160,000 clones, around three quarters detected once. The CDR3 has 12 residues. The sample taken for sequencing was peripheral blood. The chain uses TRBV21-1 and TRBJ1-1; the D call of TRBD1 is as the table states it, not checked on the DNA. TRBV21-1 is shown as a pseudogene. This TCR was sampled from a man between 60 and 70 years old with acute or convalescent COVID-19. CDR3 in DNA: TGTGCCAGCAGCATGACAGCCTCTGTGGCTTTCTTT. It encodes CASSMTASVAFF.